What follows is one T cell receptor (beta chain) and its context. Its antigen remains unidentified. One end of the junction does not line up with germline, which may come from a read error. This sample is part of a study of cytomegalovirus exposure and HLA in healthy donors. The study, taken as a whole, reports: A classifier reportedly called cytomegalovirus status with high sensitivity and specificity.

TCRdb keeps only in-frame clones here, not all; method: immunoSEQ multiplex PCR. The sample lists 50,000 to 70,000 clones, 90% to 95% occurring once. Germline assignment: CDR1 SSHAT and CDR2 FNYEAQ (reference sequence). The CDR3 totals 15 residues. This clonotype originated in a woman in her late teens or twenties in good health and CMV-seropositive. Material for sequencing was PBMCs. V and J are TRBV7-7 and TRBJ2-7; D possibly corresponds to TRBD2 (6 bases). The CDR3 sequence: CASTNSRGISYEQYF. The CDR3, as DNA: TGTGCTAGCACCAATAGCCGGGGGATCTCCTACGAGCAGTACTTC.